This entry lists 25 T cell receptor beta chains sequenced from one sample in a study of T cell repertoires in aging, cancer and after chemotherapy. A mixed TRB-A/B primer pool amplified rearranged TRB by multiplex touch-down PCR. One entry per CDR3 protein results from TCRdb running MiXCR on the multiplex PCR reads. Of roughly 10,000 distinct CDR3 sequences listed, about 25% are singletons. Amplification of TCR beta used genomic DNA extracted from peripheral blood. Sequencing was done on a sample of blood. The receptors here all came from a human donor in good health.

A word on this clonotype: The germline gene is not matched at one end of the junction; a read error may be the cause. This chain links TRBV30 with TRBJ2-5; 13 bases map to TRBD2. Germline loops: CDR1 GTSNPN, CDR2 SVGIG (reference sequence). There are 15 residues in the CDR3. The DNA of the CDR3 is TGTGCCTGGAGTGGACTAGCGGGAGGACCGGAGACCCAGTACTTT. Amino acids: CAWSGLAGGPETQYF.

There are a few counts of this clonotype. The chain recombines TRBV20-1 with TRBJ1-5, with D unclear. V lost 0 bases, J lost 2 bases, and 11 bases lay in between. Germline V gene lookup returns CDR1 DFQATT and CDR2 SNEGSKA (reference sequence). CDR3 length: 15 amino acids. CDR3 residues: CSARDLDPGNQPQHF. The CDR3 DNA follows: TGCAGTGCTAGAGATCTTGATCCGGGCAATCAGCCCCAGCATTTT.

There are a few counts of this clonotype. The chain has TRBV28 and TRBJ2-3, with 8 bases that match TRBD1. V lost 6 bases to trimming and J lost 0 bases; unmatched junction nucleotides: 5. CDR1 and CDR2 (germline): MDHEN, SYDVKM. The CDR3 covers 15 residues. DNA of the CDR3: TGTGCCAGCAGAACTACAGGGGGTAGCACAGATACGCAGTATTTT. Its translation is CASRTTGGSTDTQYF.

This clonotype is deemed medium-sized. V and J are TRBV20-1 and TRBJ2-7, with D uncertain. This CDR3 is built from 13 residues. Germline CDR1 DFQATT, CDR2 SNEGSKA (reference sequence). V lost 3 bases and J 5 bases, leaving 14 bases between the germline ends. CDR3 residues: CSARYSEANEQYF. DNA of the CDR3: TGCAGTGCTAGGTACAGCGAGGCAAACGAGCAGTACTTC.

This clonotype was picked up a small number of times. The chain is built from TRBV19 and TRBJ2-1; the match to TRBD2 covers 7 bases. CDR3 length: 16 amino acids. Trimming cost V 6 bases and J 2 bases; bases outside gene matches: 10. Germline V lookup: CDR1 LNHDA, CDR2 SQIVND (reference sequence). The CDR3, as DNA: TGTGCCAGTAGCCCCCCTCTAGCGGCTACCTACAATGAGCAGTTCTTC. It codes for CASSPPLAATYNEQFF.

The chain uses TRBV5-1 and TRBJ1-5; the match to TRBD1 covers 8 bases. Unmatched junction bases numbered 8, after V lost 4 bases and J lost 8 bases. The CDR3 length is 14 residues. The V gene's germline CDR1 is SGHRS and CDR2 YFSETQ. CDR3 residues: CASSASGGVEPQHF. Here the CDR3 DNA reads TGCGCCAGCAGCGCCTCAGGGGGCGTGGAGCCCCAGCATTTT.

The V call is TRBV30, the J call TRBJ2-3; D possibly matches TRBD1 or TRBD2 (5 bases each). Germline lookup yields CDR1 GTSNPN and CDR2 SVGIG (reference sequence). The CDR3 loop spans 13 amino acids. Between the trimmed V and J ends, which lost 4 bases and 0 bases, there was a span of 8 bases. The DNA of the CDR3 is TGTGCCTGGATTGGGGGAAGCACAGATACGCAGTATTTT. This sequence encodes CAWIGGSTDTQYF.

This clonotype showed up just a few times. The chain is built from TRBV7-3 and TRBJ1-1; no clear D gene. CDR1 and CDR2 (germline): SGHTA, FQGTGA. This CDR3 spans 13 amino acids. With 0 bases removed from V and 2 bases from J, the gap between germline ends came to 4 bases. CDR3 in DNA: TGTGCCAGCAGCTTAACGACTAACACTGAAGCTTTCTTT. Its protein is CASSLTTNTEAFF.

In DNA, the CDR3 is TGTGCCAGCAGCGGACTGGGGGGTAGGCTTTACTACAATGAGCAGTTCTTC. It is translated as CASSGLGGRLYYNEQFF. This chain uses TRBV11-2 with TRBJ2-1; the D gene is possibly TRBD2 (6 bases). Germline assignment: CDR1 SGHAT and CDR2 FQNNGV. The V gene lost 5 bases and the J gene lost 3 bases, with 20 bases spanning the gap. The CDR3 is made up of 17 amino acids. Filled out from reference TRBV11-2 and TRBJ2-1, the complete variable domain reads EAGVAQSPRYKIIEKRQSVAFWCNPISGHATLYWYQQILGQGPKLLIQFQNNGVVDDSQLPKDRFSAERLKGVDSTLKIQPAKLEDSAVYLCASSGLGGRLYYNEQFFGPGTRLTVL.

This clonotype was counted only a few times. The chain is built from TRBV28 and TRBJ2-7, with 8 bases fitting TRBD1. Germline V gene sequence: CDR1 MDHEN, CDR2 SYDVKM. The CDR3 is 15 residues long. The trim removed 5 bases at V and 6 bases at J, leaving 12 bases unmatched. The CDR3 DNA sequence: TGTGCCAGCAGTGCCCCCACAGGGGGTAAGGCCGAGCAGTACTTC. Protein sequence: CASSAPTGGKAEQYF.

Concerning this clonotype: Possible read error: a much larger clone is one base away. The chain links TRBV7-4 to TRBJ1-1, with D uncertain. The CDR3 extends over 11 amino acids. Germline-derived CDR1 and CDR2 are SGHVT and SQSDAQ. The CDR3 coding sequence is TGTACCAGCAGCCGTGACACTGAAGCTTTCTTT. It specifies CTSSRDTEAFF.

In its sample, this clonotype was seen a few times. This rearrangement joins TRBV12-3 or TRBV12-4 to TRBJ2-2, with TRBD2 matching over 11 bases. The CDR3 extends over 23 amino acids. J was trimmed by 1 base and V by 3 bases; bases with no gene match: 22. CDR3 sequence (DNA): TGTGCCAGCAGTTTTTCACCCAGACGGGTAACTAGCGGGGGATTACTGAACACCGGGGAGCTGTTTTTT. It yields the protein CASSFSPRRVTSGGLLNTGELFF.

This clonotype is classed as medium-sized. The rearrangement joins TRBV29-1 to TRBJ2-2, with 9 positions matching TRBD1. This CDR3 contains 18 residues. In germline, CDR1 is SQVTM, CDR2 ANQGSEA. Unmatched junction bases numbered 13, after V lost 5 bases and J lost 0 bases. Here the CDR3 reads CSVSSTGGIFANTGELFF. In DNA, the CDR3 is TGCAGCGTTTCTTCGACAGGGGGTATCTTCGCGAACACCGGGGAGCTGTTTTTT.

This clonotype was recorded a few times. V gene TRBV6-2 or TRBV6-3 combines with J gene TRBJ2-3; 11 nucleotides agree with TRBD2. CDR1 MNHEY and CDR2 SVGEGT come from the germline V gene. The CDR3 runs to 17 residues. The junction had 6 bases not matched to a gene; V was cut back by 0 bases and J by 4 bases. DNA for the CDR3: TGTGCCAGCAGTTACTCGATACTAGCGGGAGATCCAGATACGCAGTATTTT. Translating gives CASSYSILAGDPDTQYF.

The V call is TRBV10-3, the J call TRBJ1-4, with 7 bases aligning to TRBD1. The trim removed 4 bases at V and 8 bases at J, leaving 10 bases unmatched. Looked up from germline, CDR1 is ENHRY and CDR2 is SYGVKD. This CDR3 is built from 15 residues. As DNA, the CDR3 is TGTGCCATCAGTGCGACCGACAGGGAGGGAGAAAAACTGTTTTTT. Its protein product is CAISATDREGEKLFF.

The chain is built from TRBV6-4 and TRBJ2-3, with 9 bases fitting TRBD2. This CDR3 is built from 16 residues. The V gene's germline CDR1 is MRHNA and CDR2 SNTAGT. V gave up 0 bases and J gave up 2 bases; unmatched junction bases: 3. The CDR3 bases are TGTGCCAGCAGTGACTCGGCGGGAGGGCCCACAGATACGCAGTATTTT. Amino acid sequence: CASSDSAGGPTDTQYF.

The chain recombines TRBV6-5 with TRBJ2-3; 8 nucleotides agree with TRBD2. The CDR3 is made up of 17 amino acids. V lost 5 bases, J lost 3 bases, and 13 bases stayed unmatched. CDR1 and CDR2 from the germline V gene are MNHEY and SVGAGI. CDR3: CASSHSGSAGETDTQYF. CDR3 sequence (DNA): TGTGCCAGCAGTCATTCGGGGTCAGCGGGAGAAACAGATACGCAGTATTTT.

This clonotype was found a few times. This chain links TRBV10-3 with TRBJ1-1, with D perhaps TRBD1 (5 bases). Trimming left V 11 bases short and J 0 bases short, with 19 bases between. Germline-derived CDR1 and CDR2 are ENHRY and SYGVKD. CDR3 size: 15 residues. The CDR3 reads CAGSRGGGMNTEAFF. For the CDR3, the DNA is TGTGCCGGATCCCGGGGGGGAGGGATGAACACTGAAGCTTTCTTT.

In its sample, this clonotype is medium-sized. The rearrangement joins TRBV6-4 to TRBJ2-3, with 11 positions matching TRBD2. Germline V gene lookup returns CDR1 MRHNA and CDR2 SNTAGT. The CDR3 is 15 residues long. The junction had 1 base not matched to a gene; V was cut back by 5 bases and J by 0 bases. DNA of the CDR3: TGTGCCAGCAGTCGGACTAGCGGGAGCACAGATACGCAGTATTTT. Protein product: CASSRTSGSTDTQYF.

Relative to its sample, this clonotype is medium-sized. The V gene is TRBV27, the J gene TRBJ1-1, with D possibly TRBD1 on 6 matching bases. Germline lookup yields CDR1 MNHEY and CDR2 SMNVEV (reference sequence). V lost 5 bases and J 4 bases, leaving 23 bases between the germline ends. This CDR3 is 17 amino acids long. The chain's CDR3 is CASSPEEGGVVRTEAFF. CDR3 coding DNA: TGTGCCAGCAGTCCTGAGGAGGGGGGAGTAGTGCGCACTGAAGCTTTCTTT.

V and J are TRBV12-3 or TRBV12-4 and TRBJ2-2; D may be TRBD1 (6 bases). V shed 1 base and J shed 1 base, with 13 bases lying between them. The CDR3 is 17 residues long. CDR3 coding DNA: TGTGCCAGCAGTTTAGATCTCATAGGGGGGAACACCGGGGAGCTGTTTTTT. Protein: CASSLDLIGGNTGELFF.

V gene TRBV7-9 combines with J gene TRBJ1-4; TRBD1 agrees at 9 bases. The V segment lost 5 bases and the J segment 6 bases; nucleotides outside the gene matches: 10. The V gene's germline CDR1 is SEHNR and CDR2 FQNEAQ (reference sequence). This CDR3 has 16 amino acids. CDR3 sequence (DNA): TGTGCCAGCAGCGAGAACAGGGGGCGCCTTCATGAAAAACTGTTTTTT. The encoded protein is CASSENRGRLHEKLFF.

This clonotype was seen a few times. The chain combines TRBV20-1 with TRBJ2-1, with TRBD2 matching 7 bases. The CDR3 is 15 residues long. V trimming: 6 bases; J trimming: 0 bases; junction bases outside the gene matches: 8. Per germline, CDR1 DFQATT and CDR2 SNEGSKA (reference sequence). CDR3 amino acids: CSARVAGLSYNEQFF. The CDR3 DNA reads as TGCAGTGCCCGAGTAGCGGGCCTCTCCTACAATGAGCAGTTCTTC.

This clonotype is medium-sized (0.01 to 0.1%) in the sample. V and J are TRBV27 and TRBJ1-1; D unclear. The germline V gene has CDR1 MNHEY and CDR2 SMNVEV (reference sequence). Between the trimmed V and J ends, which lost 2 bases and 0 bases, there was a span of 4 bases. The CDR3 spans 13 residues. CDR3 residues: CASSLSLNTEAFF. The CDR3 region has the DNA TGTGCCAGCAGTTTAAGTCTGAACACTGAAGCTTTCTTT.

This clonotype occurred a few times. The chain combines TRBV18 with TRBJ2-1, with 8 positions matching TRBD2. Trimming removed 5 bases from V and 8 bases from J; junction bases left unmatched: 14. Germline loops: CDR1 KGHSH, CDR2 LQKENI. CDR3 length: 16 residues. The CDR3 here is CASSSSTSVRSDEQFF. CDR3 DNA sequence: TGTGCCAGCTCATCTTCGACTAGCGTACGTTCGGATGAGCAGTTCTTC.